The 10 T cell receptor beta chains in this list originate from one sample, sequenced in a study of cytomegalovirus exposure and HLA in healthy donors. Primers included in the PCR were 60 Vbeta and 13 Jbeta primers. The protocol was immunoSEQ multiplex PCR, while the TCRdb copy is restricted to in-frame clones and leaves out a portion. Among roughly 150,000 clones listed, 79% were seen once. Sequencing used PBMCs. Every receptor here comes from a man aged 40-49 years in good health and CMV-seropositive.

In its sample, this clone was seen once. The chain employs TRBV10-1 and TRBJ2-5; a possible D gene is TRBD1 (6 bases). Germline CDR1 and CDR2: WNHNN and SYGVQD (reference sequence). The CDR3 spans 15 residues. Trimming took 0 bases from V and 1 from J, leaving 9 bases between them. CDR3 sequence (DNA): TGCGCCAGCAGTGAGTCGGCAGGGGCCCAAGAGACCCAGTACTTC. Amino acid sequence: CASSESAGAQETQYF.

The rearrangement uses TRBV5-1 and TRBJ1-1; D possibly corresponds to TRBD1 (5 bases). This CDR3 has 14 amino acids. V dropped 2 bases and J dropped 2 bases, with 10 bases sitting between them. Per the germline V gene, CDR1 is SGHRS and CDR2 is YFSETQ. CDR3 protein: CASSLDSRNTEAFF. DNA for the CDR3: TGCGCCAGCAGCTTAGACAGCAGAAACACTGAAGCTTTCTTT.

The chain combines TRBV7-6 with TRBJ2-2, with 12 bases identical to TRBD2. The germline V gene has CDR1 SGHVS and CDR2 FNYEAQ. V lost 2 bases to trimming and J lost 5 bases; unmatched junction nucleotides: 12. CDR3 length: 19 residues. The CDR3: CASSLSPTSGRPRTGELFF. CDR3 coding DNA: TGTGCCAGCAGCTTATCCCCAACTAGCGGGAGGCCGAGGACCGGGGAGCTGTTTTTT.

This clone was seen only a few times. The CDR3 loop is CASSYNTDTQYF. The CDR3 nucleotides are TGTGCCAGCAGCTATAACACAGATACGCAGTATTTT. The rearrangement links TRBV14 to TRBJ2-3; D not certain. The CDR3 runs to 12 residues. Per germline, CDR1 SGHDN and CDR2 FVKESK. V shed 5 bases and J shed 2 bases, with 5 bases lying between them.

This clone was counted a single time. The CDR3 DNA reads TGTGCCAGCAGCCCCAATAGCGGGAGTGGGAGCGAGCAGTACTTC. It is translated as CASSPNSGSGSEQYF. This chain uses TRBV6-6 with TRBJ2-7; TRBD2 matches 9 bases. V trimming: 6 bases; J trimming: 6 bases; junction bases outside the gene matches: 12. This CDR3 spans 15 amino acids. Germline V gives CDR1 MNHNY, CDR2 SVGAGI (reference sequence).

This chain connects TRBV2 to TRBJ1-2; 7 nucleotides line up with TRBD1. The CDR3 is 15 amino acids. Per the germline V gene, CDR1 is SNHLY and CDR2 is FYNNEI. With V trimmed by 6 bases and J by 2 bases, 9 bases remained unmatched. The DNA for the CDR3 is TGTGCCAGCAGCATCCCTGGGACAGCGAACTATGGCTACACCTTC. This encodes CASSIPGTANYGYTF.

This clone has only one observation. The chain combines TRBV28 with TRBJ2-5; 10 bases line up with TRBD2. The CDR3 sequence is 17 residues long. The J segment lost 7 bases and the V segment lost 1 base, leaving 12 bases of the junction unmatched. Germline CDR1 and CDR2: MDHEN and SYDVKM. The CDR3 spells CASSLFPGTSARGTQYF. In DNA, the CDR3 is TGTGCCAGCAGTTTATTTCCCGGGACTAGCGCCAGAGGGACCCAGTACTTC.

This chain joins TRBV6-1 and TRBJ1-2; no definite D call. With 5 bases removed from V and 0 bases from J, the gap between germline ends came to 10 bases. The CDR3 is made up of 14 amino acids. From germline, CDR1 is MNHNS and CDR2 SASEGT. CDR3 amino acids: CASSLQVANYGYTF. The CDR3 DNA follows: TGTGCCAGCAGTCTTCAAGTAGCTAACTATGGCTACACCTTC.

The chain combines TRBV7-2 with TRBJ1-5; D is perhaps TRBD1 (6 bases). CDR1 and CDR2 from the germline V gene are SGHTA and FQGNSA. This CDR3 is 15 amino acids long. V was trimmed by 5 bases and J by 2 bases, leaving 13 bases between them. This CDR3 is CASSQGRNGNQPQHF. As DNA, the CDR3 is TGTGCCAGCAGCCAGGGGCGAAATGGCAATCAGCCCCAGCATTTT.

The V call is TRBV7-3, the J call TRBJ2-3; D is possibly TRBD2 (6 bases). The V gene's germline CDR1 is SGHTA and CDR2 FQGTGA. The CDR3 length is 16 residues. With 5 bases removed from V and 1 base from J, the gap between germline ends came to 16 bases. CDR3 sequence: CASSRQGGQGTDTQYF. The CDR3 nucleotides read TGTGCCAGCAGCCGCCAAGGAGGGCAGGGCACAGATACGCAGTATTTT.